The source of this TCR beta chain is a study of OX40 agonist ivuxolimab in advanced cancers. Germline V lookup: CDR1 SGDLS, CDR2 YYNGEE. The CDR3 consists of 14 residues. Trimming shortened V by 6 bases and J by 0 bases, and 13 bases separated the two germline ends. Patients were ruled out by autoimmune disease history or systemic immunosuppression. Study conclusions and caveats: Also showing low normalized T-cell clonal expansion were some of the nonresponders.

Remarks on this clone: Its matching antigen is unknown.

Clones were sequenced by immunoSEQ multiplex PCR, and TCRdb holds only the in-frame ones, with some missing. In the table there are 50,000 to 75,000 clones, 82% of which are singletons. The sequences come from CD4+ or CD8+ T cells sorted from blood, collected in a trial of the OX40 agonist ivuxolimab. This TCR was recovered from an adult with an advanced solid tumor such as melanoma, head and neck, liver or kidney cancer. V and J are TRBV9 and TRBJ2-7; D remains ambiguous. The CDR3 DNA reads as TGTGCCAGCACCAACGCGTATGACTCCTACGAGCAGTACTTC. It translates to CASTNAYDSYEQYF.